A single sample is the source of the 22 T cell receptor beta chains below, sequenced in a study of graft-versus-host responses after intestinal transplantation. Assay used: immunoSEQ multiplex PCR; TCRdb lists only in-frame clones, some missing. Here the sample spans 70,000 to 95,000 clones, 75% to 90% being singletons. The antigens of these receptors remain unknown. The sample in question was unstimulated CD4+ T cells sorted from spleen or lymph node cells, obtained before intestinal transplant. The receptors come from a human donor who received an intestinal transplant.

The V call is TRBV2, the J call TRBJ2-1, with 11 positions matching TRBD2. The germline V gene has CDR1 SNHLY and CDR2 FYNNEI. This CDR3 comprises 16 residues. V dropped 8 bases and J dropped 7; count of bases not matched to a gene: 13. The CDR3 DNA reads TGTGCCAGCTCCGGATGGGGACTAGCGGCCAGGAATGAGCAGTTCTTC. Protein product: CASSGWGLAARNEQFF.

The J gene is TRBJ1-5, the V gene TRBV28, with D uncertain. The CDR3 spans 15 residues. Germline V CDR1 and CDR2: MDHEN, SYDVKM. V lost 6 bases to trimming and J lost 1 base, with 13 bases between them. The CDR3 DNA sequence: TGTGCCAGCAGCCCCCCGGGGTACAGCAATCAGCCCCAGCATTTT. Its protein product is CASSPPGYSNQPQHF.

The genes are TRBV2 and TRBJ1-5; D may be TRBD1 (6 bases). Germline V lookup: CDR1 SNHLY, CDR2 FYNNEI. The CDR3 is 14 residues long. Trimming took 3 bases from V and 7 from J, leaving 13 bases between them. The CDR3 loop reads CASSDWQGLQPQHF. The CDR3 bases are TGTGCCAGCAGTGACTGGCAGGGGTTACAGCCCCAGCATTTT.

Only one count was recorded for this clone. This chain links TRBV23-1 with TRBJ1-5; TRBD1 might be the D (5 bases). TRBV23-1 is an ORF; its function is uncertain. V was pared by 6 bases and J by 0 bases, with 12 bases between. This CDR3 has 15 residues. The CDR3 loop reads CASSRRENSNQPQHF. CDR3 coding DNA: TGCGCCAGCAGCCGCAGGGAAAATAGCAATCAGCCCCAGCATTTT.

The chain uses TRBV2 and TRBJ2-3, with 10 nucleotides matching TRBD2. The CDR3 extends over 14 amino acids. Trimming cost V 5 bases and J 5 bases; bases outside gene matches: 4. From germline, CDR1 is SNHLY and CDR2 FYNNEI. The CDR3 reads CASSFLAGGDTQYF. CDR3 DNA sequence: TGTGCCAGCAGTTTTTTAGCGGGGGGAGATACGCAGTATTTT.

The genes are TRBV6-5 and TRBJ2-5; a possible D gene is TRBD1 (6 bases). The end of the DNA fits TRBJ2-7 better, so the J call may be wrong. The CDR3 is 14 amino acids. From germline, CDR1 is MNHEY and CDR2 SVGAGI. CDR3 residues: CASRDVGGRYEQYF. CDR3 DNA sequence: TGTGCCAGCAGGGACGTAGGGGGTCGGTACGAGCAGTACTTC.

V usage is TRBV4-1 and J usage is TRBJ2-7; 9 bases agree with TRBD1. The germline CDR1 and CDR2 sequences are MGHRA and YSYEKL. CDR3 length equals 15 residues. Trimming took 2 bases from V and 4 from J; bases not matched to a gene: 6. CDR3 DNA sequence: TGCGCCAGCAGCCAAAGGACAGGGGTGCCTTACGAGCAGTACTTC. It encodes CASSQRTGVPYEQYF.

The V gene is TRBV11-2, the J gene TRBJ2-3, with 10 bases matching TRBD2. This CDR3 region has 15 residues. The junction had 2 bases not matched to a gene; V was cut back by 4 bases and J by 1 base. CDR1 SGHAT and CDR2 FQNNGV come from the germline V gene. The CDR3 nucleotides are TGTGCCAGCAGCTATAGCGGGGGGCGCACAGATACGCAGTATTTT. Amino acid sequence: CASSYSGGRTDTQYF.

The gene calls are TRBV6-1 and TRBJ2-7; TRBD1 matches at 10 bases. The germline CDR1 and CDR2 sequences are MNHNS and SASEGT. J lost 2 bases, V lost 5 bases, and 6 bases had no gene match. The CDR3 is 15 amino acids. As DNA, the CDR3 is TGTGCCAGCAGTTTTCCGGGACAGGGGACCTACGAGCAGTACTTC. The encoded protein is CASSFPGQGTYEQYF.

This chain joins TRBV18 and TRBJ2-5; perhaps TRBD1 as D (6 bases). Germline V CDR1 and CDR2: KGHSH, LQKENI. V lost 2 bases, J lost 3 bases, and 19 bases lay in between. The CDR3 length is 17 residues. CDR3 region: CASSPIGQGQRKETQYF. The DNA for the CDR3 is TGTGCCAGCTCACCAATCGGCCAGGGGCAAAGAAAAGAGACCCAGTACTTC. Full variable domain (missing parts from reference TRBV18 and TRBJ2-5): NAGVMQNPRHLVRRRGQEARLRCSPMKGHSHVYWYRQLPEEGLKFMVYLQKENIIDESGMPKERFSAEFPKEGPSILRIQQVVRGDSAAYFCASSPIGQGQRKETQYFGPGTRLLVL.

The V call is TRBV10-3, the J call TRBJ1-2; D remains unclear. The CDR3 loop spans 11 amino acids. The V gene's germline CDR1 is ENHRY and CDR2 SYGVKD. V shed 3 bases and J shed 5 bases, with 4 bases lying between them. CDR3 sequence reads: CAISDGYGYTF. The CDR3 bases are TGTGCCATCAGTGACGGGTATGGCTACACCTTC.

A remark on this clone: Other DNA sequences in this sample translate to the same CDR3. The J gene is TRBJ1-1, the V gene TRBV18, with D perhaps TRBD1 (6 bases). Germline CDR1 reads KGHSH; CDR2 reads LQKENI. This CDR3 contains 14 residues. V was pared by 3 bases and J by 4 bases, with 12 bases between. CDR3 sequence (DNA): TGTGCCAGCTCACCCAAGGGGGGGGGCACTGAAGCTTTCTTT. Translated: CASSPKGGGTEAFF.

The chain recombines TRBV18 with TRBJ2-1; unclear D gene. This CDR3 has 14 amino acids. Trimming stripped 6 bases from V and 0 bases from J, with 9 bases between. The V gene's germline CDR1 is KGHSH and CDR2 LQKENI. For the CDR3, the DNA is TGTGCCAGCTCTCTCTCCAGCTCCTACAATGAGCAGTTCTTC. This sequence encodes CASSLSSSYNEQFF.

The rearrangement joins TRBV7-6 to TRBJ2-7, with TRBD1 as a possible D gene (6 bases). V lost 5 bases and J 3 bases, leaving 14 bases between the germline ends. In germline, CDR1 is SGHVS, CDR2 FNYEAQ. This CDR3 comprises 14 residues. CDR3 sequence (DNA): TGTGCCAGCAGCCCTACAGGGCGGATCTACGAGCAGTACTTC. It codes for CASSPTGRIYEQYF. Combining the CDR3 with reference TRBV7-6 and TRBJ2-7 gives the whole variable domain GAGVSQSPRYKVTKRGQDVALRCDPISGHVSLYWYRQALGQGPEFLTYFNYEAQQDKSGLPNDRFSAERPEGSISTLTIQRTEQRDSAMYRCASSPTGRIYEQYFGPGTRLTVT.

The chain couples TRBV6-5 to TRBJ1-3; D might be TRBD1 (5 bases). From germline, CDR1 is MNHEY and CDR2 SVGAGI. The CDR3 loop spans 15 amino acids. V was pared by 10 bases and J by 6 bases, with 22 bases between. The CDR3 nucleotides read TGTGCCACCAAGATTCGGAGGGGCCCTCTAAACACCATATATTTT. Residues: CATKIRRGPLNTIYF.

V is TRBV9 and J is TRBJ2-7; 7 bases line up with TRBD1. CDR1 and CDR2 (germline): SGDLS, YYNGEE. The length of the CDR3 is 15 residues. J was trimmed by 5 bases and V by 0 bases; bases with no gene match: 8. The CDR3 DNA reads TGTGCCAGCAGCGTAGAAGGGGGCAGGTACGACGAGCAGTACTTC. This codes for CASSVEGGRYDEQYF.

The rearrangement uses TRBV5-1 and TRBJ2-5, with D perhaps TRBD2 (6 bases). CDR1 is SGHRS, CDR2 YFSETQ, per germline. CDR3 length: 15 residues. V dropped 1 base and J dropped 2 bases, with 12 bases sitting between them. DNA for the CDR3: TGCGCCAGCAGCTTGCGGCGGGCGGGACAAGAGACCCAGTACTTC. It specifies CASSLRRAGQETQYF.

The chain is built from TRBV4-1 and TRBJ2-7; D may be TRBD2 (6 bases). Trimming stripped 1 base from V and 3 bases from J, with 16 bases between. The germline CDR1 and CDR2 sequences are MGHRA and YSYEKL. This CDR3 is 16 amino acids long. The CDR3 nucleotides are TGCGCCAGCAGCCAAGGCGAGATCGGGACTTACTACGAGCAGTACTTC. This sequence encodes CASSQGEIGTYYEQYF.

The chain links TRBV5-6 to TRBJ1-2; weak D call: TRBD1 (5 bases). The V and J ends lost 0 bases and 8 bases respectively, with 11 bases between them. This CDR3 is 13 amino acids long. From germline, CDR1 is SGHDT and CDR2 YYEEEE. The CDR3 reads CASSLGRERGYTF. For the CDR3, the DNA is TGTGCCAGCAGCTTGGGCAGGGAAAGGGGCTACACCTTC.

The gene calls are TRBV6-5 and TRBJ2-5; the match to TRBD1 covers 7 bases. The end of the DNA is better explained by TRBJ2-7, so the J call may be wrong. From germline, CDR1 is MNHEY and CDR2 SVGAGI. This CDR3 has 14 amino acids. CDR3 sequence (DNA): TGTGCCAGCAGTTCGCCGGGACAGCGCTACGAGCAGTACTTC. This translates into CASSSPGQRYEQYF.

The chain uses TRBV19 and TRBJ2-3, with 7 nucleotides matching TRBD1. CDR1 LNHDA and CDR2 SQIVND come from the germline V gene (reference sequence). J lost 3 bases, V lost 4 bases, and 4 bases had no gene match. The CDR3 runs to 14 residues. Written as DNA, the CDR3 is TGTGCCAGTAGTACGGGACAGCGGACAGATACGCAGTATTTT. This codes for CASSTGQRTDTQYF.

This rearrangement joins TRBV13 to TRBJ2-7, with D tentatively TRBD2 (5 bases). V was clipped by 5 bases and J by 5 bases, with 10 bases between them. There are 12 residues in the CDR3. Germline-derived CDR1 and CDR2 are PRHDT and FYEKMQ (reference sequence). The DNA of the CDR3 is TGTGCCAGCAGCGTTCGGGGAAACGAGCAGTACTTC. As protein: CASSVRGNEQYF.